This T cell receptor (beta chain) was found in a study of cytomegalovirus exposure and HLA in healthy donors. The overall study: Early on, a data release was issued that held roughly 86 million unique TCRs from HLA-typed donors.

This CDR3 comprises 14 residues. Germline V lookup: CDR1 GTSNPN, CDR2 SVGIG (reference sequence). V was clipped by 4 bases and J by 0 bases; unmatched bases: 5. Primers: 60 Vbeta forward and 13 Jbeta reverse. TCRdb keeps only in-frame clones here, not all; method: immunoSEQ multiplex PCR. The sample has roughly 180,000 clones, around 80% seen once. Healthy bone marrow donors made up the donor group. Turning to this clone: The target antigen is unknown.

Overall study findings and caveats: Rarity characterized most TCR sequences, yet some public TCRs appeared in many donors.

The sequenced material came from PBMCs. The V gene is TRBV30, the J gene TRBJ2-7, with 8 bases lining up with TRBD2. This TCR came from a girl aged 10-17 years in good health and CMV-seropositive. CDR3 in amino acids: CAWTREGSSYEQYF. The CDR3 nucleotides read TGTGCCTGGACCCGGGAGGGAAGCTCCTACGAGCAGTACTTC. The full variable domain, completed using reference TRBV30 and TRBJ2-7, is SQTIHQWPATLVQPVGSPLSLECTVEGTSNPNLYWYRQAAGRGLQLLFYSVGIGQISSEVPQNLSASRPQDRQFILSSKKLLLSDSGFYLCAWTREGSSYEQYFGPGTRLTVT.